What follows is one T cell receptor beta chain and its context. Its antigen has not been determined. No clone much larger than this one lies a single base away; base qualities are absent. Looking up the germline V gene yields CDR1 SGHDT and CDR2 YYEEEE. Relative to germline, V is 4 bases shorter and J is 5 bases shorter, with 22 bases between their ends. The CDR3 covers 16 residues, taking in both the cysteine and the phenylalanine. Of all the DNA, just the CDR3 is kept, 48 bases in frame from base 1. Using the deep immunoSEQ assay, multiplex PCR amplified TCR CDR3 regions from genomic DNA. Extracted genomic DNA from each cell subset was spread evenly across all wells of several immunoSEQ 96-well plates, with each plate serving as a replicate. For sorted subsets, each replicate PCR was loaded with roughly 190 ng genomic DNA, equivalent to about 30,000 T cell genomes. Purified libraries were quantified with a Qubit 3.0 fluorometer, sized on a Bioanalyzer 2100, and re-quantified with the KAPA Library Quantification kit. Every immunoSEQ 96-well plate was sequenced on a dedicated single-read 150-cycle Illumina NextSeq 550 flow cell. On the study's bioinformatics: Because only junctional sequences without quality scores were contained in the immunoSEQ output, filtering matching that applied to full-length reads could not be performed. To assign V/J genes and CDR3, sequences were annotated against IMGT germline references using PyIR, a Python wrapper for IgBLAST v1.9. Reads were removed for weak V/J assignments (E-value above 1e-6), missing CDR3, stop codons, out-of-frame junctions, or ambiguous translated residues. V3J clonotypes were defined by identical inferred V gene, J gene, and CDR3 amino acid sequence. To compute the percentage overlap between repertoires, the number of shared unique clonotypes was divided by the size of the smaller repertoire. Three approaches were used to assess repertoire richness: RTK rarefaction, the Chao1 estimator, and Recon v2.1 estimates of unobserved clonotypes. Generation probabilities were computed with OLGA for all TCRbeta clonotypes obtained by the gDNA method from four donors. As stored in TCRdb, this immuneACCESS dataset retains in-frame rearrangements with V and J assigned. A fraction of the clones does not appear; measured against another copy, unresolved V genes explain less than half of the discrepancy, and the remainder lacks a known reason. For V, J and clone size, that table is used; D and trimming come from the DNA. The sample data list about 600,000 clones, and around 95% of these were observed just once. The ten largest clones take up over 0.09% of the sample.

These data come from a study of shared clonotypes between healthy human individuals (dated by TCRdb to 2018 to 2020). Study-wide context: Three men and a couple of women, aged 18 to 49 years, made up the cohort. For each donor, CD4 naive and CD4 memory were each given three plates, CD8 naive was given two plates, and CD8 memory was given one plate. The study deeply sequenced blood TCR repertoires of about 5 healthy adults to estimate repertoire size and the extent of clonotype sharing between individuals. Different laboratories and diverse techniques were used to prepare libraries and sequence TCR repertoires, to increase sequencing depth and limit assay-specific biases. Leukapheresis yielded between about 0.94 and 9 billion PBMCs per donor.

Overall results and qualifications from the work: Only blood was sampled, and tissue TCR repertoires likely differ from those in blood. Incomplete sequencing was indicated by rarefaction of sorted-subset datasets, despite the large sequencing depth. Compared with non-shared clonotypes, clonotypes shared by all four sorted-subset donors had higher generation probabilities. Pairwise subsampling led to the expectation that sequencing depth would affect the degree of clonotype sharing among donors. The small number of donors limited the genetic and exposure-history diversity represented. Across a few donors, about 5.2% of naive CD4, approximately 4% of naive CD8, 2.3% of memory CD4, and under 0.45% of memory CD8 clonotypes were shared. Larger estimated clonotype richness was generally found for naive subsets than for memory subsets.

CD8 naive samples were CD45RO-negative cells positively selected for CCR7, giving a CD45RA+CCR7+ population that excluded TemRA cells. The donors were healthy, HIV-negative adults who had no recently reported acute infections or vaccinations. Every donor was a Caucasian adult living in Nashville, Tennessee, USA. After blood collection by leukapheresis, PBMCs were isolated using Ficoll-Histopaque density gradient centrifugation and then cryopreserved in the vapor phase of liquid nitrogen. Analytical flow cytometry was used to check the purity and quantity of each magnetically sorted T cell population. Genomic DNA was isolated from every sorted fraction and measured by UV absorbance on a Nanodrop 2000c.

The sequenced sample consisted of naive CD8+ T cells sorted from blood. This specimen's cell subset or site label, per the study, means: CD45RA+CCR7+. The V and J genes are TRBV5-6 and TRBJ2-7; the D match is possibly TRBD1 or TRBD2, with 5 bases aligned in each. This TCR derives from a woman in her twenties or thirties in good health. The nucleotide sequence reads as follows: TGTGCCAGCAGCCATGGGCCCGAGGGGCCCGCTAACGAGCAGTACTTC. This encodes CASSHGPEGPANEQYF. The reference TRBV5-6 and TRBJ2-7 proteins fill in what lies around the CDR3, so the full variable domain reads DAGVTQSPTHLIKTRGQQVTLRCSPKSGHDTVSWYQQALGQGPQFIFQYYEEEERQRGNFPDRFSGHQFPNYSSELNVNALLLGDSALYLCASSHGPEGPANEQYFGPGTRLTVT.